Here is one TCR beta chain with its context. Its antigen remains unidentified. Base quality data are lacking; no much larger clone is found one base away. This sample was taken from a study of blood T cell repertoires in COVID-19 (TCRdb year 2020). Background on the whole study: Samples covering the acute and convalescent phases of COVID-19 were provided by collaborators in the United States, Italy and Spain. The prospective study material was composed of cDNA or gDNA derived from T cells, B-cell-depleted T cells, or PBMCs. Deeply sampled blood TCRbeta repertoires from subjects exposed to, actively infected with, or recovered from COVID-19 were included in the dataset. The repertoires were released in a freely available public database intended as a resource for research on the immune response to SARS-CoV-2. Samples were obtained from the ongoing ImmuneRACE study (first 160 participants) and from about 1,300 subjects provided by 6 global collaborators. Sample metadata almost always included a de-identified subject ID, COVID-19 status, age in years and sex. Where available, HLA class I and class II types were taken from metadata supplied by the sample provider and were not determined by assay-based typing. General conclusions and limits of the study: The amount of clinical and demographic metadata varied by source and participant and was provided uncurated.

Whole blood was collected in K2EDTA tubes by collaborating institutions according to the institutions' own protocols. For TCRbeta analysis, collaborators shipped samples in one of three forms: frozen whole blood, isolated PBMCs, or DNA extracted from either of those sample types. The V end loses 5 bases and the J end loses 0 bases, and a stretch of 12 bases separates them. Looking up the germline V gene (reference sequence) yields CDR1 SGHNT and CDR2 YYREEE. The CDR3 goes from the cysteine to the phenylalanine over 15 residues. Just the 45-base CDR3 DNA is kept, in frame starting at base 1. TCRbeta CDR3 regions were amplified from genomic DNA by means of the immunoSEQ Assay, a bias-controlled multiplex PCR. The paper's processing steps were these. The number of nucleated cells in each sample was estimated from the amplification of reference gene primers within the assay. To quantify the absolute abundance of each unique TCRbeta CDR3 rearrangement, sequence reads were collapsed and filtered. For each sample, productive Simpson clonality was calculated by taking the square root of Simpson's diversity index across productive rearrangements. Drawn from immuneACCESS, this table holds only the in-frame rearrangements with V and J called that TCRdb kept. Clones are partly lost; checked studies trace under half to an unresolved V gene and leave the rest unexplained. V and J calls and clone size come straight from that table; D and trimming were deduced from the DNA. The sample contains just under 100,000 clones, about 82% of them found a single time. The ten largest clones add up to roughly 13% of the sample.

The sequenced sample consisted of peripheral blood. The chain links TRBV5-4 with TRBJ2-1; possibly the D gene is TRBD1, per 5 matching bases. The clonotype originates from a woman aged 60-75 years in a cohort sampled during active or convalescent COVID-19. The nucleotide sequence is given as TGTGCCAGCAGTCGACCGACAGTCTCCTACAATGAGCAGTTCTTC. Protein translation: CASSRPTVSYNEQFF. Reference TRBV5-4 and TRBJ2-1 genes cover what lies past the CDR3, so the full variable domain is ETGVTQSPTHLIKTRGQQVTLRCSSQSGHNTVSWYQQALGQGPQFIFQYYREEENGRGNFPPRFSGLQFPNYSSELNVNALELDDSALYLCASSRPTVSYNEQFFGPGTRLTVL.